The present T cell receptor (beta chain) was sequenced within a study of blood T cell repertoires in COVID-19. On this clone itself: Germline is not matched at one junction end, which may reflect a read error.

Assay: immunoSEQ multiplex PCR; the TCRdb copy retains only in-frame clones and omits some. The sample records under 500,000 clones, 85% to 90% being singletons. The CDR3 covers 23 residues. The clonotype originates from a man aged 25 to 40 who had recovered from COVID-19. The rearrangement uses TRBV5-3 and TRBJ1-1; D ambiguous. TRBV5-3 counts as an open reading frame of uncertain function. Sequencing was carried out using PBMCs or T cells enriched from blood (not recorded which). CDR3 loop: CVRSTPRPGPRQGRIIMNTEAFF. The DNA of the CDR3 is TGTGTCAGAAGCACCCCTAGGCCCGGTCCAAGACAAGGGAGGATTATCATGAACACTGAAGCTTTCTTT.